The 22 T cell receptor beta chains listed next were all sequenced from one sample in a study of T-cell memory formation after mild COVID-19 (dated by TCRdb to the early 2020s). To prepare the library, 5' RACE was applied. TCRdb records Illumina NovaSeq 6000 as the sequencer. Clones were called with MiXCR by TCRdb after fastp trimmed the public reads at Q25, and only in-frame beta chains were retained. Every distinct CDR3 protein forms one entry, paired with its most common genes and DNA. The sample table contains roughly 170,000 distinct CDR3 sequences; only one count was recorded for about a fifth of them. The top ten clonotypes cover 20% to 25% of the sample. Sequencing used PBMCs or a T cell subset sorted from them (not recorded which). The receptors here all came from an adult woman who had mild COVID-19 (a few samples of this study predate the infection). The sample titles of this study are shuffled in the database, so cell type and time point are left out; the donor was told from shared clones.

This chain connects TRBV11-3 to TRBJ1-1; 9 positions match TRBD1. The V segment lost 1 base and the J segment 5 bases; nucleotides outside the gene matches: 8. CDR3 length: 16 residues. The germline V gene has CDR1 SGHNT and CDR2 YENEEA. The CDR3, as DNA: TGTGCCAGCAGCTTAGGTCGCGGGACAGGGATTACTGAAGCTTTCTTT. Translating gives CASSLGRGTGITEAFF.

This clonotype was detected a few times. The rearrangement links TRBV5-1 to TRBJ2-7; D gene unclear. CDR3 size: 13 residues. CDR1 SGHRS and CDR2 YFSETQ come from the germline V gene. V was pared by 0 bases and J by 5 bases, with 9 bases between. The DNA of the CDR3 is TGCGCCAGCAGCTTGGCCGAAGTGGACGAGCAGTACTTC. Translated, it gives CASSLAEVDEQYF. Together with reference TRBV5-1 and TRBJ2-7, the CDR3 gives the full variable domain: KAGVTQTPRYLIKTRGQQVTLSCSPISGHRSVSWYQQTPGQGLQFLFEYFSETQRNKGNFPGRFSGRQFSNSRSEMNVSTLELGDSALYLCASSLAEVDEQYFGPGTRLTVT.

The chain couples TRBV5-4 to TRBJ2-6; 10 bases align to TRBD1. This CDR3 has 20 amino acids. CDR1 and CDR2 (germline): SGHNT, YYREEE (reference sequence). V shed 2 bases and J 0 bases; nucleotides not matched to a gene: 11. The CDR3 spells CASSFSTGTGVYSGANVLTF. The CDR3 bases are TGTGCCAGCAGCTTCTCTACCGGGACAGGGGTTTACTCTGGGGCCAACGTCCTGACTTTC.

CDR3 sequence reads: CASSYSGGSDTQYF. The CDR3 DNA is TGTGCCAGCAGCTATTCAGGGGGTTCAGATACGCAGTATTTT. The chain combines TRBV5-8 with TRBJ2-3; 7 bases agree with TRBD1. The CDR3 is made up of 14 amino acids. With V trimmed by 3 bases and J by 4 bases, 5 bases remained unmatched. Germline CDR1 reads SGHTS; CDR2 reads YDEGEE.

This clonotype was picked up a small number of times. V usage is TRBV4-1 and J usage is TRBJ1-2, with D unresolved. Trimming cost V 2 bases and J 3 bases, with 13 bases left between them. CDR1 is MGHRA and CDR2 is YSYEKL in the germline V gene. CDR3 length: 15 residues. The CDR3 bases are TGCGCCAGCAGCCAAATTGGGTCGGGCGACTATGGCTACACCTTC. Its translation: CASSQIGSGDYGYTF.

In its sample, this clonotype was seen a few times. V is TRBV2 and J is TRBJ2-5, with 8 bases identical to TRBD2. The CDR3 consists of 16 residues. J lost 4 bases, V lost 6 bases, and 13 bases had no gene match. The V gene's germline CDR1 is SNHLY and CDR2 FYNNEI. This CDR3 reads CASSNGLALMRETQYF. For the CDR3, the DNA is TGTGCCAGCAGCAACGGACTAGCTCTAATGAGAGAGACCCAGTACTTC.

This clonotype was recorded a few times. The chain has TRBV5-5 and TRBJ2-7; 7 bases are a match to TRBD2. The CDR3 is 16 amino acids. CDR1 and CDR2 from the germline V gene are SGHKS and YYEKEE (reference sequence). V trimming: 5 bases; J trimming: 1 base; junction bases outside the gene matches: 12. The CDR3 DNA follows: TGTGCCAGCAGTCCTTGGGGCGGGGGACGTTCCTACGAGCAGTACTTC. Protein: CASSPWGGGRSYEQYF. Supplemented by reference TRBV5-5 and TRBJ2-7, the full variable domain reads DAGVTQSPTHLIKTRGQQVTLRCSPISGHKSVSWYQQVLGQGPQFIFQYYEKEERGRGNFPDRFSARQFPNYSSELNVNALLLGDSALYLCASSPWGGGRSYEQYFGPGTRLTVT.

This chain connects TRBV7-2 to TRBJ2-3; D is ambiguous. V was clipped by 1 base and J by 2 bases, with 13 bases between them. The CDR3 loop spans 16 amino acids. Germline V lookup: CDR1 SGHTA, CDR2 FQGNSA. CDR3 region: CASSLESPGITDTQYF. In DNA, the CDR3 is TGTGCCAGCAGCTTAGAAAGTCCCGGAATCACAGATACGCAGTATTTT.

The chain employs TRBV7-6 and TRBJ1-1; weak D call: TRBD1 (6 bases). Per germline, CDR1 SGHVS and CDR2 FNYEAQ. V lost 4 bases and J lost 1, with 16 bases in between. The length of the CDR3 is 16 residues. The CDR3 is CASSSPPRGWNTEAFF. In DNA, the CDR3 is TGTGCCAGCAGCTCGCCACCCAGGGGTTGGAACACTGAAGCTTTCTTT.

The rearrangement joins TRBV7-6 to TRBJ2-7, with a possible D match to TRBD1 (6 bases). Germline V lookup: CDR1 SGHVS, CDR2 FNYEAQ. The ends were cut back, 0 bases at V and 1 base at J, with 10 bases in the middle. The CDR3 contains 15 residues. The CDR3 is CASSLAEGESYEQYF. DNA for the CDR3: TGTGCCAGCAGCTTAGCAGAGGGGGAGTCCTACGAGCAGTACTTC.

This clonotype was counted between two and nine times. The rearrangement joins TRBV4-1 to TRBJ2-7, with 7 bases aligning to TRBD1. Germline-derived CDR1 and CDR2 are MGHRA and YSYEKL. The CDR3 spans 23 residues. Trimming took 0 bases from V and 4 from J; bases not matched to a gene: 30. This CDR3 reads CASSQDTEHALFRQGVAKYEQYF. The CDR3 DNA follows: TGCGCCAGCAGCCAAGATACCGAACATGCACTGTTCCGACAGGGCGTTGCCAAATACGAGCAGTACTTC.

The rearrangement links TRBV7-6 to TRBJ2-3; possible D gene TRBD2, 5 bases. Germline V CDR1 and CDR2: SGHVS, FNYEAQ. The CDR3 has 17 amino acids. V gave up 5 bases and J gave up 3 bases, with 21 bases separating them. The CDR3 nucleotides read TGTGCCAGCAGCCCTTTAGTCTTAGTCCCGGGGACAGATACGCAGTATTTT. This sequence encodes CASSPLVLVPGTDTQYF.

This clonotype appeared a few times. The chain joins TRBV19 to TRBJ2-5; weak D call: TRBD2 (5 bases). The CDR3 contains 15 residues. The germline CDR1 and CDR2 sequences are LNHDA and SQIVND (reference sequence). The V end was cut by 3 bases, the J end by 5 bases, with 16 bases between. CDR3 bases: TGTGCCAGTAGTATCTCCGGGGTTATAGGGGAGACCCAGTACTTC. Translating gives CASSISGVIGETQYF.

This clonotype was counted only a few times. V and J are TRBV7-9 and TRBJ2-1; possibly TRBD2 for D (5 bases). Deletions cut 1 base from V and 8 bases from J, with 12 bases between. Germline lookup yields CDR1 SEHNR and CDR2 FQNEAQ (reference sequence). This CDR3 contains 14 residues. The CDR3 loop reads CASSLGTSGHEQFF. The CDR3 DNA follows: TGTGCCAGCAGCTTAGGAACCAGCGGACATGAGCAGTTCTTC.

The chain carries TRBV20-1 and TRBJ1-2; D is undetermined. Germline V gives CDR1 DFQATT, CDR2 SNEGSKA (reference sequence). V was shortened by 6 bases and J by 2 bases, with 4 bases between the two germline ends. CDR3 length equals 10 residues. The CDR3 reads CSASNYGYTF. The CDR3 DNA reads as TGCAGTGCCAGCAACTATGGCTACACCTTC.

V and J are TRBV4-2 and TRBJ2-7; TRBD2 is a possible D gene (6 bases). Trimming cost V 0 bases and J 4 bases, with 10 bases left between them. This CDR3 contains 14 residues. CDR1 and CDR2 from the germline V gene are LGHNA and YNFKEQ. Here the CDR3 reads CASSQDGSSYEQYF. The CDR3 DNA reads TGTGCCAGCAGCCAAGACGGGAGTTCTTACGAGCAGTACTTC.

The sample holds a few counts of this clonotype. V and J are TRBV7-2 and TRBJ2-1; D is perhaps TRBD1 or TRBD2 (5 bases each). V was pared by 3 bases and J by 0 bases, with 9 bases between. The V gene's germline CDR1 is SGHTA and CDR2 FQGNSA. This CDR3 has 15 residues. As DNA, the CDR3 is TGTGCCAGCAGCTTGAAGGGGACCTCCTACAATGAGCAGTTCTTC. This translates into CASSLKGTSYNEQFF.

The chain has TRBV5-1 and TRBJ2-3; 9 bases are shared with TRBD1. The ends lost 2 bases at V and 3 bases at J; junction bases unmatched: 7. This CDR3 has 16 amino acids. CDR1 is SGHRS, CDR2 YFSETQ, per germline. The CDR3, as DNA: TGCGCCAGCAGCTTTTCCGGGACAGGGACGACAGATACGCAGTATTTT. This encodes CASSFSGTGTTDTQYF.

V usage is TRBV7-6 and J usage is TRBJ2-3; 10 bases match TRBD2. From germline, CDR1 is SGHVS and CDR2 FNYEAQ. J was trimmed by 6 bases and V by 1 base; bases with no gene match: 16. This CDR3 has 19 amino acids. This CDR3 reads CASSLVASGGPSTPDTQYF. CDR3 DNA: TGTGCCAGCAGCTTAGTGGCTAGCGGGGGCCCTTCCACCCCGGATACGCAGTATTTT.

This clonotype was seen more than once but under ten times. This chain joins TRBV12-3 or TRBV12-4 and TRBJ2-1; the D gene is possibly TRBD2 (6 bases). This CDR3 has 14 amino acids. V was clipped by 7 bases and J by 4 bases, with 14 bases between them. DNA for the CDR3: TGTGCCAGCACCCTGGAGGGGTGGTACAATGAGCAGTTCTTC. Translating it yields CASTLEGWYNEQFF.

This clonotype was seen a few times. This chain joins TRBV9 and TRBJ1-2, with D possibly TRBD1 on 6 matching bases. Germline loops: CDR1 SGDLS, CDR2 YYNGEE. CDR3 length: 14 residues. With 4 bases removed from V and 5 bases from J, the gap between germline ends came to 15 bases. As DNA, the CDR3 is TGTGCCAGCAGCCCCCGGGACCAGGGGTATGGCTACACCTTC. It specifies CASSPRDQGYGYTF.

The chain has TRBV20-1 and TRBJ2-7; TRBD1 is a possible D gene (6 bases). From germline, CDR1 is DFQATT and CDR2 SNEGSKA (reference sequence). This CDR3 contains 15 residues. V was shortened by 4 bases and J by 4 bases, with 20 bases between the two germline ends. The DNA for the CDR3 is TGCAGTGCTACCCCCGGGGCCCTTCAGGGGTACGAGCAGTACTTC. Translation gives CSATPGALQGYEQYF.